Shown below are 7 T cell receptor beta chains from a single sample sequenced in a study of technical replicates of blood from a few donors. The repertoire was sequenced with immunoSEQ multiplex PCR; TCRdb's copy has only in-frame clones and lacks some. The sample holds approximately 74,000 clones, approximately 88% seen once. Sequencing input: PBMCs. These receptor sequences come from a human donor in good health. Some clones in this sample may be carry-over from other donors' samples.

The chain's CDR3 is CASSYSRSYTF. For the CDR3, the DNA is TGTGCCAGCAGCTACAGCAGGAGCTACACCTTC. The rearrangement links TRBV5-6 to TRBJ1-2; no clear D gene. The V and J ends lost 3 bases and 9 bases respectively, with 9 bases between them. CDR1 is SGHDT, CDR2 YYEEEE, per germline. The CDR3 loop spans 11 amino acids.

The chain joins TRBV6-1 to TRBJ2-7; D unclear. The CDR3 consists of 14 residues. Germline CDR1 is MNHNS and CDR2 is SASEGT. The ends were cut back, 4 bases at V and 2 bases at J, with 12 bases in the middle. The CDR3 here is CASSGGSFAYEQYF. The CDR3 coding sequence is TGTGCCAGCAGTGGTGGTAGCTTTGCCTACGAGCAGTACTTC.

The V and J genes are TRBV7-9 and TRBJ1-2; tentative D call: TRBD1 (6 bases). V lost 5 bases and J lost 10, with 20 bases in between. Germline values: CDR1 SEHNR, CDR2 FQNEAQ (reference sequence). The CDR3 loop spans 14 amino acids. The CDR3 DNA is TGTGCCAGCAGCAGGGAGGGGGAGACCACGCACTACACCTTC. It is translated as CASSREGETTHYTF.

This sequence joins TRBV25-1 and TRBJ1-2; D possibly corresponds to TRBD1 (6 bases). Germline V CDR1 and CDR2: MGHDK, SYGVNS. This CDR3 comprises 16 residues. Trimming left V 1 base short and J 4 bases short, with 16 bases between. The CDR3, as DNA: TGTGCCAGCAGTGAATCAGGGGCTATAAGCTTCTATGGCTACACCTTC. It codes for CASSESGAISFYGYTF.

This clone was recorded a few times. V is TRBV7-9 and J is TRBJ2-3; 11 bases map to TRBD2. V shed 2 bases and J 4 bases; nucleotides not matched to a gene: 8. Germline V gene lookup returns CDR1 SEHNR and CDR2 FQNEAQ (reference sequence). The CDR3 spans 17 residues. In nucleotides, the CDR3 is TGTGCCAGCAGCTTAAACCGGCTAGCGGGAGGTTCAGATACGCAGTATTTT. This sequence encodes CASSLNRLAGGSDTQYF.

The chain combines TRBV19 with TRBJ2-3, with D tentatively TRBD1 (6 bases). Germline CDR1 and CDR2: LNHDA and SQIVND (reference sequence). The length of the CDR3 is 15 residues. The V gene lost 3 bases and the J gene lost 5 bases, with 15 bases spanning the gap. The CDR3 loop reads CASSMTAGVQDTQYF. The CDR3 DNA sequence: TGTGCCAGTAGTATGACGGCAGGGGTTCAAGATACGCAGTATTTT.

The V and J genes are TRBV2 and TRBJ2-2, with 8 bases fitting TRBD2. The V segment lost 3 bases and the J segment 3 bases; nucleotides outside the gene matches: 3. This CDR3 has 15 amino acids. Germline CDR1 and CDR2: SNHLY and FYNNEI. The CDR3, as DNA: TGTGCCAGCAGTGAGAGCGGGAGCTACACCGGGGAGCTGTTTTTT. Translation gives CASSESGSYTGELFF.